The rows below give T cell receptor beta chains drawn from one sample of a study of blood T cell repertoires in COVID-19. Only in-frame clones appear in the TCRdb table, and some are missing; sequencing was by immunoSEQ multiplex PCR. The profile covers a few hundred thousand clones, with approximately 88% appearing a single time and under 7.5% taken by the ten largest. Material for sequencing was peripheral blood. The receptors stem from a man aged 18 to 29 who had recovered from COVID-19. Each CDR3 is given with its conserved first and last residue. A D gene is named only where the DNA matches it firmly. Only some rows state a clone size, as once, few, many or a class for expanded clones.

J gene	clone size	CDR3 length	V gene	D gene	CDR3 protein	CDR3 DNA
TRBJ2-1	-	15	TRBV11-2	TRBD2	CASTQRGGAPDEQFF	TGTGCCAGCACCCAACGGGGGGGGGCTCCGGATGAGCAGTTCTTC
TRBJ2-7	-	14	TRBV29-1	TRBD2	CSVDGSGVGNEQYF	TGCAGCGTTGACGGGAGCGGGGTGGGGAACGAGCAGTACTTC
TRBJ2-5	-	16	TRBV9	TRBD1	CASSEYGDSSQETQYF	TGTGCCAGCAGCGAGTATGGGGACAGCTCTCAAGAGACCCAGTACTTC
TRBJ1-1	-	14	TRBV29-1	-	CSVGPTGGSTEAFF	TGCAGCGTTGGGCCGACGGGGGGGTCGACTGAAGCTTTCTTT
TRBJ1-5	-	16	TRBV11-2	TRBD1	CASSPGQGGLHQPQHF	TGTGCCAGCAGCCCAGGACAGGGGGGACTTCATCAGCCCCAGCATTTT
TRBJ1-1	-	17	TRBV3-1/TRBV3-2	-	CASSQDVLLQPNTEAFF	TGTGCCAGCAGCCAAGATGTGCTATTACAGCCGAACACTGAAGCTTTCTTT
TRBJ2-1	-	15	TRBV19	TRBD1	CASSIQGAGYNEQFF	TGTGCCAGTAGTATCCAGGGGGCGGGCTACAATGAGCAGTTCTTC
TRBJ1-3	-	18	TRBV25-1	-	CASSERNRLPGPRNTIYF	TGTGCCAGCAGTGAGCGGAACCGATTGCCCGGCCCGCGAAACACCATATATTTT
TRBJ2-7	-	15	TRBV6-6	TRBD1	CASSYLGQGIYEQYF	TGTGCCAGCAGTTACCTCGGACAGGGGATCTACGAGCAGTACTTC
TRBJ2-1	-	14	TRBV15	TRBD1	CATSTQDRAGEQFF	TGTGCCACCAGCACTCAGGACAGGGCGGGTGAGCAGTTCTTC
TRBJ1-1	-	14	TRBV27	TRBD1	CASSSGGTITEAFF	TGTGCCAGCAGCTCAGGGGGTACGATCACTGAAGCTTTCTTT
TRBJ2-7	-	12	TRBV5-1	-	CASSLDRYEQYF	TGCGCCAGCAGCTTGGACAGGTACGAGCAGTACTTC
TRBJ2-5	-	19	TRBV5-1	TRBD2	CASSLAGGAGPYFQETQYF	TGCGCCAGCAGCTTGGCCGGGGGGGCAGGGCCCTACTTCCAAGAGACCCAGTACTTC
TRBJ2-7	-	15	TRBV28	-	CASSLNPNFRYEQYF	TGTGCCAGCAGTTTAAACCCAAACTTTCGGTACGAGCAGTACTTC
TRBJ2-7	-	15	TRBV27	TRBD1	CASSFLGTGFYEQYF	TGTGCCAGCAGTTTTCTCGGGACAGGGTTCTACGAGCAGTACTTC
TRBJ2-7	-	14	TRBV6-5	TRBD1	CASSSGTGFYEQYF	TGTGCCAGCAGCTCCGGGACAGGATTTTACGAGCAGTACTTC
TRBJ2-7	few	14	TRBV6-5	TRBD1	CASTYDRGLGEQYF	TGTGCCAGCACTTATGACAGGGGGCTTGGCGAGCAGTACTTC
TRBJ1-2	-	13	TRBV18	-	CASSPDILNGYTF	TGTGCCAGCTCACCAGACATCCTAAATGGCTACACCTTC
TRBJ2-1	-	15	TRBV6-5	TRBD1	CATSPDRVSYNEQFF	TGTGCCACCTCCCCGGACAGGGTATCCTACAATGAGCAGTTCTTC
TRBJ2-3	-	13	TRBV9	-	CASSGQSTDTQYF	TGTGCCAGCAGCGGGCAGAGCACAGATACGCAGTATTTT
TRBJ1-1	-	14	TRBV18	-	CASSPNGLNTEAFF	TGTGCCAGCTCACCCAACGGGTTGAACACTGAAGCTTTCTTT
TRBJ1-1	-	15	TRBV5-1	-	CASSLGTGMNTEAFF	TGCGCCAGCAGCTTGGGTACAGGAATGAACACTGAAGCTTTCTTT
TRBJ2-1	-	13	TRBV11-2	TRBD2	CASSLGGRGEQFF	TGTGCCAGCAGCTTAGGCGGGAGGGGTGAGCAGTTCTTC
TRBJ2-1	-	14	TRBV25-1	TRBD2	CASQRTSGSTEQFF	TGTGCCAGCCAGAGGACTAGCGGGAGTACTGAGCAGTTCTTC
TRBJ1-2	few	15	TRBV18	-	CASSPPETVNYGYTF	TGTGCCAGCTCACCACCGGAGACGGTAAACTATGGCTACACCTTC
TRBJ1-2	once	13	TRBV5-6	-	CASSLRGWDGYTF	TGTGCCAGCAGCCTGAGGGGGTGGGATGGCTACACCTTC
TRBJ2-7	-	15	TRBV6-1	TRBD1	CASSDWVRQGNEQYF	TGTGCCAGCAGTGATTGGGTGAGACAGGGGAACGAGCAGTACTTC
TRBJ2-1	-	16	TRBV24-1	TRBD2	CATSDSGGGTYNEQFF	TGTGCCACCAGTGATTCCGGCGGGGGAACCTACAATGAGCAGTTCTTC
TRBJ2-5	-	16	TRBV5-1	TRBD1	CASSLATGQFQETQYF	TGCGCCAGCAGCTTGGCGACGGGACAGTTCCAAGAGACCCAGTACTTC
TRBJ1-1	-	13	TRBV10-3	-	CAISGGRNTEAFF	TGTGCCATCTCGGGCGGGAGGAACACTGAAGCTTTCTTT
TRBJ2-7	-	14	TRBV28	-	CASSLGDSNYEQYF	TGTGCCAGCAGTTTAGGCGACAGCAATTACGAGCAGTACTTC
TRBJ2-7	-	14	TRBV19	-	CASTPDRPANEQYF	TGTGCCAGTACCCCCGACAGGCCCGCTAACGAGCAGTACTTC
TRBJ2-2	-	15	TRBV6-5	-	CASSYNVGGPGELFF	TGTGCCAGCAGTTACAATGTTGGAGGGCCCGGGGAGCTGTTTTTT
TRBJ2-7	-	15	TRBV3-1/TRBV3-2	-	CASSQGAGRVYEQYF	TGTGCCAGCAGCCAAGGGGCAGGGCGAGTCTACGAGCAGTACTTC
TRBJ1-5	-	12	TRBV30	-	CAWSGGHQPQHF	TGTGCCTGGAGTGGGGGGCATCAGCCCCAGCATTTT
TRBJ1-1	-	14	TRBV4-2	TRBD1	CASSQGRGPTEAFF	TGTGCCAGCAGCCAGGGCAGGGGGCCCACTGAAGCTTTCTTT
TRBJ2-3	few	15	TRBV11-2	TRBD2	CASSRNLAGADTQYF	TGTGCCAGCAGCAGAAATCTAGCGGGAGCGGATACGCAGTATTTT
TRBJ1-1	-	14	TRBV4-1	-	CASSQVKEWTEAFF	TGCGCCAGCAGCCAAGTGAAGGAGTGGACTGAAGCTTTCTTT
TRBJ2-3	-	13	TRBV7-3	-	CASSLIGTDTQYF	TGTGCCAGCAGCCTTATAGGCACAGATACGCAGTATTTT
TRBJ1-2	-	16	TRBV7-2	-	CASSLVGAGQGNSYTF	TGTGCCAGCAGCTTAGTGGGGGCCGGGCAGGGGAACAGCTACACCTTC